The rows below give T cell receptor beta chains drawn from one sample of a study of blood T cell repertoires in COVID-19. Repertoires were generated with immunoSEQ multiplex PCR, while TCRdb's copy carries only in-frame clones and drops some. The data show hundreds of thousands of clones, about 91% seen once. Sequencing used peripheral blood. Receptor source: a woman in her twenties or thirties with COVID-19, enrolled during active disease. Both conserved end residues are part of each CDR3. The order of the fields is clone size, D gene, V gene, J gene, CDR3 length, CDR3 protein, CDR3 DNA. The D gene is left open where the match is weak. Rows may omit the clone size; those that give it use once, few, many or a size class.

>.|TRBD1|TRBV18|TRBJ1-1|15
CASSPVTGGATEAFF
TGTGCCAGCTCACCAGTTACAGGGGGCGCAACTGAAGCTTTCTTT
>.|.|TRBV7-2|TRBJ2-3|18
CASSPTRWRVKSTDTQYF
TGTGCCAGCAGCCCGACGCGGTGGCGGGTGAAAAGCACAGATACGCAGTATTTT
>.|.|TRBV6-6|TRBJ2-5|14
CASNPVEGGETQYF
TGTGCCAGCAACCCGGTTGAGGGTGGAGAGACCCAGTACTTC
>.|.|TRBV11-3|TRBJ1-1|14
CASSSGAWNTEAFF
TGTGCCAGCAGCTCAGGGGCTTGGAACACTGAAGCTTTCTTT
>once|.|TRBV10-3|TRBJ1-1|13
CATSGGLNTEAFF
TGTGCCACTAGCGGGGGGCTGAACACTGAAGCTTTCTTT
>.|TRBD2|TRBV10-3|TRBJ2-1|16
CAISGNGLADYNEQFF
TGTGCCATCAGTGGTAACGGACTAGCGGATTACAATGAGCAGTTCTTC
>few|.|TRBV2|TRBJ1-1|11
CASSGQVEAFF
TGTGCCAGCAGTGGACAGGTAGAAGCTTTCTTT
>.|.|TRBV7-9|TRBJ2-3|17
CASSPAVGRKHGDTQYF
TGTGCCAGCAGCCCAGCCGTGGGCCGAAAGCACGGAGATACGCAGTATTTT
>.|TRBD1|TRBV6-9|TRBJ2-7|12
CAPRDSSYEQYF
TGTGCCCCCCGGGACAGCTCCTACGAGCAGTACTTC
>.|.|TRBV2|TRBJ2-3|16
CASSGLGGGLTDTQYF
TGTGCCAGCAGTGGTTTAGGGGGGGGACTCACAGATACGCAGTATTTT
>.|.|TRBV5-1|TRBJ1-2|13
CASSPTGTGGYTF
TGCGCCAGCAGCCCCACAGGGACCGGAGGCTACACCTTC
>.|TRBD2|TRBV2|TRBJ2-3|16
CASSSGLAGYTDTQYF
TGTGCCAGCAGTTCTGGACTAGCGGGGTACACAGATACGCAGTATTTT
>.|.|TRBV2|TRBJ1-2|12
CASGTRVYGYTF
TGTGCCAGCGGGACAAGGGTCTATGGCTACACCTTC
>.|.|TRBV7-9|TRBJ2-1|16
CASSSYRGGSYNEQFF
TGTGCCAGCAGCTCCTACAGGGGAGGATCCTACAATGAGCAGTTCTTC
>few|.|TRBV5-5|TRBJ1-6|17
CASSLTGAAGDNSPLHF
TGTGCCAGCAGCTTGACCGGGGCCGCGGGAGATAATTCACCCCTCCACTTT
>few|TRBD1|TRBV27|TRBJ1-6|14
CASSSTGGTSPLHF
TGTGCCAGCAGTTCGACAGGGGGCACTTCACCCCTCCACTTT
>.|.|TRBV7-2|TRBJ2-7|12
CASSISGYEQYF
TGTGCCAGCAGCATTAGCGGTTACGAGCAGTACTTC
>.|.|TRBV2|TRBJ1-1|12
CASSGQYTEAFF
TGTGCCAGCAGTGGGCAGTATACTGAAGCTTTCTTT
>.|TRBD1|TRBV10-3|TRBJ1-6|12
CAISPDRSPLHF
TGTGCCATCAGCCCGGACAGGTCTCCCCTCCACTTT
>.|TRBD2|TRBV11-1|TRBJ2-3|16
CASSPVGLAAWDTQYF
TGTGCCAGCAGCCCAGTTGGACTAGCGGCTTGGGATACGCAGTATTTT
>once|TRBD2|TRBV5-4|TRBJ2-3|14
CASSGVSGQDTQYF
TGTGCCAGCAGCGGAGTTAGCGGGCAGGATACGCAGTATTTT
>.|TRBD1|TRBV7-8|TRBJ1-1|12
CASSSDRGLAFF
TGTGCCAGCAGCTCGGACAGGGGATTAGCTTTCTTT
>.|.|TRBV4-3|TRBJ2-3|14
CASSAQRRTDTQYF
TGCGCCAGCAGCGCTCAAAGGAGAACAGATACGCAGTATTTT
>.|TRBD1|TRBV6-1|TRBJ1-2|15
CASSEVDRGIYGYTF
TGTGCCAGCAGTGAAGTGGACAGGGGTATCTATGGCTACACCTTC
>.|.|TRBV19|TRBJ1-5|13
CATQEGGNQPQHF
TGTGCCACACAAGAGGGAGGCAATCAGCCCCAGCATTTT
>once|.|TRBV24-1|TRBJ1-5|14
CATGGRGDNQPQHF
TGTGCCACGGGAGGGCGGGGGGACAATCAGCCCCAGCATTTT
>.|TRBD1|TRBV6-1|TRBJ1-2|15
CASSEVRTGNYGYTF
TGTGCCAGCAGTGAAGTTCGGACAGGCAACTATGGCTACACCTTC
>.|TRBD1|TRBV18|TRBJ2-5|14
CASSQDREKETQYF
TGTGCCAGCTCGCAAGACAGGGAAAAGGAGACCCAGTACTTC
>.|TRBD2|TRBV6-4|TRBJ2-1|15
CASSVTAGVYNEQFF
TGTGCCAGCAGTGTAACAGCGGGAGTCTACAATGAGCAGTTCTTC
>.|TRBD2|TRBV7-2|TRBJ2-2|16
CASRGTSGPNTGELFF
TGTGCCAGCAGGGGGACTAGCGGGCCGAACACCGGGGAGCTGTTTTTT
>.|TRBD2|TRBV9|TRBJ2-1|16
CASSVSSLAVNNEQFF
TGTGCCAGCAGCGTATCTTCACTAGCGGTTAACAATGAGCAGTTCTTC
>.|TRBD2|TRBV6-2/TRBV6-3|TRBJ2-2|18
CASSYSPLAGTNTGELFF
TGTGCCAGCAGTTACTCACCACTAGCGGGAACGAACACCGGGGAGCTGTTTTTT
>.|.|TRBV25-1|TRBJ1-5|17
CASSDTRIGDGNQPQHF
TGTGCCAGCAGTGACACTCGAATCGGGGATGGCAATCAGCCCCAGCATTTT
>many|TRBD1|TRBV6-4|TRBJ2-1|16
CASSKEPGQPHNEQFF
TGTGCCAGCAGCAAAGAACCGGGACAGCCTCACAATGAGCAGTTCTTC
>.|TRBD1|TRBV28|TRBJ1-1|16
CASSHFPGTGVTEAFF
TGTGCCAGCAGCCACTTTCCTGGGACAGGGGTCACTGAAGCTTTCTTT
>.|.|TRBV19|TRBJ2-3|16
CASSISSGRSTDTQYF
TGTGCCAGTAGTATTAGTAGCGGACGAAGCACAGATACGCAGTATTTT
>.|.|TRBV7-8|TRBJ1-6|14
CASSSGQYNSPLHF
TGTGCCAGCAGCTCCGGACAGTATAATTCACCCCTCCACTTT
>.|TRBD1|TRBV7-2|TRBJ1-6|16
CASSFGTGGSYSPLHF
TGTGCCAGCAGCTTTGGGACAGGGGGCTCGTATTCACCCCTCCACTTT
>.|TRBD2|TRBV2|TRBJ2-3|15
CASNRGSGDTDTQYF
TGTGCCAGCAATCGGGGTAGCGGGGACACAGATACGCAGTATTTT
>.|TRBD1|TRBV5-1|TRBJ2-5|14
CASSRQGNQETQYF
TGCGCCAGCAGCCGACAGGGAAACCAAGAGACCCAGTACTTC
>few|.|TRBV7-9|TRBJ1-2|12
CASSLALSYPTF
TGTGCCAGCAGCTTAGCGTTGAGTTACCCCACCTTC
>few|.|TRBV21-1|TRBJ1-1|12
CASSRGNTEAFF
TGTGCCAGCAGCAGAGGTAACACTGAAGCTTTCTTT
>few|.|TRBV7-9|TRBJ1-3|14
CASSPRVPGNTIYF
TGTGCCAGCAGCCCCAGGGTTCCTGGAAACACCATATATTTT
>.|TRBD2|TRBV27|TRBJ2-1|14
CASSPGLVLNEQFF
TGTGCCAGCAGTCCGGGACTAGTATTAAATGAGCAGTTCTTC
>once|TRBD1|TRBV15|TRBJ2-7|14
CATSRRTGSYEQYF
TGTGCCACCAGCCGAAGGACAGGGAGTTACGAGCAGTACTTC
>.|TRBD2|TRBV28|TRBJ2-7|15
CASTVGLAGAYEQYF
TGTGCCAGCACCGTAGGCCTAGCGGGAGCATACGAGCAGTACTTC
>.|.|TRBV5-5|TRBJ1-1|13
CASSLPQGTEAFF
TGTGCCAGCAGCTTGCCGCAGGGGACTGAAGCTTTCTTT
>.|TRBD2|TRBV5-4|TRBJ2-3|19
CASSPTGLAGGRGTDTQYF
TGTGCCAGCAGTCCAACGGGACTAGCGGGAGGGAGGGGGACAGATACGCAGTATTTT
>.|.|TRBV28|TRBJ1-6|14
CASSSQAYNSPLHF
TGTGCCAGCAGTTCTCAGGCCTATAATTCACCCCTCCACTTT
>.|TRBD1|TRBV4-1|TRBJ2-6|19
CASSQTRDRGWAGANVLTF
TGCGCCAGCAGCCAAACCCGGGACAGGGGGTGGGCTGGGGCCAACGTCCTGACTTTC
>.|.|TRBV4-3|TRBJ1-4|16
CASSQDNRRLNEKLFF
TGCGCCAGCAGCCAAGATAACAGGCGGTTAAATGAAAAACTGTTTTTT
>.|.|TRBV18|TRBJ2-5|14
CASSPPSSQETQYF
TGTGCCAGCTCACCACCTTCCAGTCAAGAGACCCAGTACTTC
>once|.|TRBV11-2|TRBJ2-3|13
CASSLAWEDTQYF
TGTGCCAGCAGCTTAGCCTGGGAGGATACGCAGTATTTT
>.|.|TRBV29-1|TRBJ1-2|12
CSVGTTVDGYTF
TGCAGCGTTGGGACGACAGTGGACGGCTACACCTTC